The clone carrying this T cell receptor (beta chain) showed up just a few times. What it recognizes is unknown. Looked up from germline, CDR1 is LNHDA and CDR2 is SQIVND (reference sequence). Trimming at V came to 8 bases and at J to 2 bases, leaving 7 bases not matched to a gene. The CDR3 runs 14 residues. When the RNA was reverse transcribed, random hexamers were used with an input of roughly 0.45 to 1 ug. The authors amplified TCR beta CDR3 across 54 Vbeta and 13 Jbeta using immunoSEQ multiplex PCR. TCRdb re-derived calls from the immunoSEQ multiplex PCR reads in MiXCR, one entry per CDR3 protein. This repertoire shows just over 150,000 distinct CDR3 sequences, around 95% found once; its top ten account for around 0.15%. The entry originates in a study of CD8 T cells in Susac syndrome. The study, taken as a whole, reports: The CD4+ T cell repertoires from Susac syndrome exhibited no clonal expansion.

Sequencing was done on a sample of CD4+ T cells from PBMCs. This clonotype originated in a human donor with Susac syndrome. J is TRBJ2-3 and V is TRBV19; 7 bases match TRBD1. Here the CDR3 DNA reads TGTGCCAGTGCCGGGACAGCTGTCACAGATACGCAGTATTTT. As protein: CASAGTAVTDTQYF.